A selection of T cell receptor beta chains follows, all from one sample in a study of beta chain features in type 1 diabetes. The table came from immunoSEQ multiplex PCR; TCRdb's copy has only in-frame clones and leaves some out. The sample carries around 430,000 clones, approximately 31% recorded once. The specimen was naive CD4+ T cells from blood. Receptors originate from a man between 18 and 29 years old in good health. The CDR3 runs from the conserved cysteine through the conserved F or W. Each record gives: J gene, V gene, D gene, clone size, CDR3 protein, CDR3 DNA. A D gene is named only where the DNA matches it firmly. Not all rows give a size; the values are once, few, many and, for expanded clones, a class.

TRBJ2-3	TRBV29-1	TRBD2	many	CSVVGRGETDTQYF	TGCAGCGTTGTCGGACGGGGGGAAACAGATACGCAGTATTTT
TRBJ2-3	TRBV28	.	few	CASSTGHEGDTQYF	TGTGCCAGCAGTACCGGACACGAGGGGGATACGCAGTATTTT
TRBJ2-1	TRBV5-1	.	few	CASSLRSLSSYNEQFF	TGCGCCAGCAGCTTGCGGTCCTTGAGCTCCTACAATGAGCAGTTCTTC
TRBJ2-5	TRBV6-1	.	.	CASSELIQETQYF	TGTGCCAGCAGTGAACTTATCCAAGAGACCCAGTACTTC
TRBJ1-2	TRBV11-2	TRBD1	.	CASSSIQGPLGYTF	TGTGCCAGCAGCTCCATACAGGGGCCCTTAGGCTACACCTTC
TRBJ2-7	TRBV20-1	.	.	CSAESGYEQYF	TGCAGTGCCGAGTCAGGCTACGAGCAGTACTTC
TRBJ2-5	TRBV19	.	.	CASSIPGGEMYF	TGTGCCAGTAGTATCCCCGGAGGGGAGATGTACTTC
TRBJ2-6	TRBV4-1	.	few	CASSQVSGANVLTF	TGCGCCAGCAGCCAAGTGTCTGGGGCCAACGTCCTGACTTTC
TRBJ1-4	TRBV29-1	.	.	CSIMRGIGEKLFF	TGCAGCATAATGCGGGGGATAGGTGAAAAACTGTTTTTT
TRBJ1-1	TRBV30	.	few	CAWSVRRSRGATEAFF	TGTGCCTGGAGTGTACGTAGATCCCGGGGCGCCACTGAAGCTTTCTTT
TRBJ2-2	TRBV10-3	.	few	CAISESQLLGLPELFF	TGTGCCATCAGTGAGTCGCAATTGTTGGGACTCCCGGAGCTGTTTTTT
TRBJ2-7	TRBV10-3	.	few	CAISGTPGYEQYF	TGTGCCATCAGCGGGACGCCCGGCTACGAGCAGTACTTC
TRBJ2-5	TRBV4-2	.	few	CASSQDRGRETQYF	TGTGCCAGCAGCCAAGATCGGGGCCGGGAGACCCAGTACTTC
TRBJ2-6	TRBV7-3	TRBD1	few	CASSSLGTGTGANVLTF	TGTGCCAGCAGCTCCCTCGGGACAGGGACTGGGGCCAACGTCCTGACTTTC
TRBJ1-5	TRBV30	.	.	CAWRGARNQPQHF	TGTGCCTGGAGGGGGGCACGGAATCAGCCCCAGCATTTT
TRBJ2-7	TRBV7-9	TRBD1	.	CASSLAGQTYEQYF	TGTGCCAGCAGCTTAGCGGGACAGACCTACGAGCAGTACTTC
TRBJ1-1	TRBV29-1	TRBD1	few	CSVSGTGGLAFF	TGCAGCGTCTCCGGGACAGGGGGTTTAGCTTTCTTT
TRBJ2-7	TRBV25-1	TRBD1	few	CASSEGGQPQQYF	TGTGCCAGCAGTGAAGGGGGACAGCCTCAGCAGTACTTC
TRBJ2-3	TRBV6-1	.	.	CASSDGVGADTQYF	TGTGCCAGCAGTGATGGCGTCGGCGCAGATACGCAGTATTTT
TRBJ2-5	TRBV9	TRBD2	.	CASSAVAGVETQYF	TGTGCCAGCAGCGCAGTAGCGGGAGTGGAGACCCAGTACTTC
TRBJ2-1	TRBV7-8	.	.	CASSLVLREAEQFF	TGTGCCAGCAGCTTAGTTCTCAGGGAGGCTGAGCAGTTCTTC
TRBJ1-4	TRBV5-6	.	.	CASSLARLNEKLFF	TGTGCCAGCAGCTTGGCCAGGCTAAATGAAAAACTGTTTTTT
TRBJ1-2	TRBV30	.	.	CAWSVQSVYGYTF	TGTGCCTGGAGTGTACAGTCTGTCTATGGCTACACCTTC
TRBJ2-3	TRBV29-1	TRBD1	few	CSVERYRDSSDTQYF	TGCAGCGTTGAGCGCTACCGGGACAGTTCAGATACGCAGTATTTT
TRBJ2-3	TRBV28	TRBD2	.	CASSSGGDTQYF	TGTGCCAGCAGTTCGGGGGGAGATACGCAGTATTTT
TRBJ2-2	TRBV14	TRBD1	.	CASSRDRVPTGELFF	TGTGCCAGCAGCCGAGACAGGGTCCCAACCGGGGAGCTGTTTTTT
TRBJ2-7	TRBV6-5	TRBD2	.	CASSYQSGRSYEQYF	TGTGCCAGCAGTTACCAGAGCGGGAGATCCTACGAGCAGTACTTC
TRBJ1-4	TRBV7-9	.	.	CASSLPSRGDEKLFF	TGTGCCAGCAGCTTGCCCTCGAGGGGCGACGAAAAACTGTTTTTT
TRBJ2-7	TRBV7-2	TRBD2	few	CASSLYSGATYEQYF	TGTGCCAGCAGCTTATATAGCGGGGCTACCTACGAGCAGTACTTC